Sequencing of this TCR beta chain was carried out in a study of molecular identifiers for immune sequencing clone quantification. On the study more broadly: Sequencing covered four of five parts into which replicate RNA from about 20,000 or 100,000 naive CD8 cells was split.

TCRdb called the PCR reads again in MiXCR, with one record for every CDR3 protein. The table records about 53,000 distinct CDR3 sequences, roughly a third of them present only once. This CDR3 contains 14 residues. Germline CDR1 and CDR2: MGHRA and YSYEKL. Trimming cost V 1 base and J 7 bases, with 10 bases left between them. This chain connects TRBV4-1 to TRBJ1-4; no firm D call. This TCR was recovered from a human donor in good health. Some libraries in this study had Jurkat cell RNA spiked in. The sequencing sample was made of naive CD8+ T cells from blood, with Jurkat cell RNA spiked in. Subset defined: FACS-sorted CD8+CD4-CCR7+CD45RA+ naive T cells. CDR3 in amino acids: CASSQALGGEKLFF. CDR3 sequence (DNA): TGCGCCAGCAGCCAAGCTCTGGGTGGTGAAAAACTGTTTTTT.